The 19 T cell receptor beta chains in this list originate from one sample, sequenced in a study of blood T cell repertoires in COVID-19. Clones were sequenced by immunoSEQ multiplex PCR, and TCRdb holds only the in-frame ones, with some missing. Among about 110,000 clones, roughly 87% were seen once, and the ten largest hold around 4.4%. Source material: peripheral blood. Receptor source: a human donor in a cohort sampled during active COVID-19.

The J gene is TRBJ1-5, the V gene TRBV29-1; the D gene is possibly TRBD1 (5 bases). The length of the CDR3 is 14 residues. Germline-derived CDR1 and CDR2 are SQVTM and ANQGSEA. The V end lost 7 bases, the J end lost 2 bases, and 15 bases lay between the germline ends. CDR3 coding DNA: TGCAGCGCCGCCCAGGGTTCTGGCAATCAGCCCCAGCATTTT. This translates into CSAAQGSGNQPQHF.

The gene calls are TRBV27 and TRBJ2-2; 10 positions match TRBD2. The CDR3 is 19 amino acids. CDR1 and CDR2 (germline): MNHEY, SMNVEV (reference sequence). The V and J ends lost 5 bases and 1 base, in that order; junction bases with no gene match: 13. Written as DNA, the CDR3 is TGTGCCAGCAGTCCCCGGGAGCGGGGGGGAAACTTGAACACCGGGGAGCTGTTTTTT. It specifies CASSPRERGGNLNTGELFF.

The chain couples TRBV18 to TRBJ1-1; D unclear. The CDR3 has 13 residues. Germline V CDR1 and CDR2: KGHSH, LQKENI. V dropped 5 bases and J dropped 0 bases, with 7 bases sitting between them. In DNA, the CDR3 is TGTGCCAGCTCAGTCGGGATGAACACTGAAGCTTTCTTT. This translates into CASSVGMNTEAFF.

This chain uses TRBV19 with TRBJ2-2; the D gene is possibly TRBD1 (5 bases). V was cut by 8 bases and J by 10 bases, with 17 bases left in between. CDR3 size: 13 residues. Looked up from germline, CDR1 is LNHDA and CDR2 is SQIVND (reference sequence). As DNA, the CDR3 is TGTGCCAGTCGACAGAGACAGTGGCAGGAGCTGTTTTTT. Translation gives CASRQRQWQELFF. Drawing the rest from reference TRBV19 and TRBJ2-2, the complete variable domain is DGGITQSPKYLFRKEGQNVTLSCEQNLNHDAMYWYRQDPGQGLRLIYYSQIVNDFQKGDIAEGYSVSREKKESFPLTVTSAQKNPTAFYLCASRQRQWQELFFGEGSRLTVL.

This chain links TRBV7-8 with TRBJ2-3; D gene ambiguous. Trimming cost V 2 bases and J 7 bases, with 13 bases left between them. CDR1 is SGHVS and CDR2 is FQNEAQ in the germline V gene. The CDR3 extends over 14 amino acids. CDR3: CASSLTRYPNTQYF. CDR3 in DNA: TGTGCCAGCAGCTTAACGAGGTACCCCAATACGCAGTATTTT.

This chain joins TRBV12-3 or TRBV12-4 and TRBJ1-2; tentatively, D is TRBD1 (6 bases). Trimming took 5 bases from V and 4 from J, leaving 8 bases between them. The CDR3 runs to 12 residues. The CDR3 coding sequence is TGTGCCAGCAGTCAACAGGGCTATGGCTACACCTTC. It codes for CASSQQGYGYTF.

The chain links TRBV6-5 to TRBJ2-7; D remains ambiguous. The CDR3 runs 15 residues. The V end was cut by 6 bases, the J end by 4 bases, with 19 bases between. The germline gives CDR1 MNHEY, CDR2 SVGAGI. The CDR3, as DNA: TGTGCCAGCAGCCACGAGAGATCCGGTCCGTACGAGCAGTACTTC. Its protein is CASSHERSGPYEQYF.

The V call is TRBV30, the J call TRBJ1-2; TRBD1 might be the D (6 bases). V was cut by 2 bases and J by 0 bases, with 16 bases left in between. This CDR3 is built from 16 residues. CDR1 is GTSNPN and CDR2 is SVGIG in the germline V gene (reference sequence). The CDR3 DNA sequence: TGTGCCTGGAGTCCCCAACGTTGGGGGCCTAACTATGGCTACACCTTC. It is translated as CAWSPQRWGPNYGYTF.

The J gene is TRBJ1-4, the V gene TRBV3-1 (or the pseudogene TRBV3-2), with D maybe TRBD1 (5 bases). The CDR3 sequence is 14 residues long. With 6 bases removed from V and 2 bases from J, the gap between germline ends came to 10 bases. CDR1 LGHDT and CDR2 YNNKEL come from the germline V gene (reference sequence). CDR3 DNA: TGTGCCAGCAGATCAGGGTCGACTAATGAAAAACTGTTTTTT. It codes for CASRSGSTNEKLFF.

The chain carries TRBV30 and TRBJ1-4; TRBD1 is a possible D gene (5 bases). V was pared by 0 bases and J by 7 bases, with 15 bases between. Germline V lookup: CDR1 GTSNPN, CDR2 SVGIG (reference sequence). The CDR3 contains 15 residues. The DNA for the CDR3 is TGTGCCTGGAGTGTATTTTCAGGGATCAGTGAAAAACTGTTTTTT. It codes for CAWSVFSGISEKLFF. The variable domain in full, with the rest retrieved from reference TRBV30 and TRBJ1-4, is SQTIHQWPATLVQPVGSPLSLECTVEGTSNPNLYWYRQAAGRGLQLLFYSVGIGQISSEVPQNLSASRPQDRQFILSSKKLLLSDSGFYLCAWSVFSGISEKLFFGSGTQLSVL.

This rearrangement joins TRBV7-9 to TRBJ1-1; 7 nucleotides agree with TRBD1. Germline CDR1 is SEHNR and CDR2 is FQNEAQ (reference sequence). Trimming removed 2 bases from V and 0 bases from J; junction bases left unmatched: 3. This CDR3 comprises 15 residues. CDR3 loop: CASSLQGGVNTEAFF. The CDR3 coding sequence is TGTGCCAGCAGCTTACAGGGGGGAGTGAACACTGAAGCTTTCTTT.

This chain uses TRBV2 with TRBJ1-6, with D perhaps matching TRBD1 (6 bases). V lost 6 bases and J 4 bases, leaving 7 bases between the germline ends. Per the germline V gene, CDR1 is SNHLY and CDR2 is FYNNEI. This CDR3 is 13 amino acids long. This CDR3 is CASRGQYNSPLHF. CDR3 coding DNA: TGTGCCAGCAGAGGACAGTATAATTCACCCCTCCACTTT.

The chain uses TRBV6-5 and TRBJ1-1; perhaps TRBD1 as D (6 bases). Germline V lookup: CDR1 MNHEY, CDR2 SVGAGI. There are 14 residues in the CDR3. The V end lost 6 bases, the J end lost 0 bases, and 11 bases lay between the germline ends. The CDR3 DNA follows: TGTGCCAGCAGAAGACAGGTGATGAACACTGAAGCTTTCTTT. This codes for CASRRQVMNTEAFF.

The chain joins TRBV4-3 to TRBJ2-1; 9 positions match TRBD2. V lost 0 bases and J lost 3; bases outside the gene matches: 3. Per germline, CDR1 LGHNA and CDR2 YSLEER. The CDR3 covers 16 residues. CDR3 residues: CASSQDGTSFYNEQFF. The CDR3 nucleotides are TGCGCCAGCAGCCAAGACGGGACTAGCTTCTACAATGAGCAGTTCTTC.

This clone was found once. The rearrangement joins TRBV4-3 to TRBJ1-2; 7 bases match TRBD1. The CDR3 is 14 amino acids. Germline V lookup: CDR1 LGHNA, CDR2 YSLEER. After removal of 2 bases from V and 6 bases from J, the junction contained 6 bases not matched to a gene. The CDR3 sequence is CASSQRQGPNGYTF. CDR3 bases: TGCGCCAGCAGCCAACGACAGGGCCCTAATGGCTACACCTTC.

This clone has a single count. The chain joins TRBV2 to TRBJ1-6; 7 bases fit TRBD1. V shed 3 bases and J 8 bases; nucleotides not matched to a gene: 7. Per germline, CDR1 SNHLY and CDR2 FYNNEI. There are 15 residues in the CDR3. The CDR3 loop reads CASSDRGELYSPLHF. Here the CDR3 DNA reads TGTGCCAGCAGTGACAGGGGGGAGTTGTATTCACCCCTCCACTTT.

The chain combines TRBV6-5 with TRBJ2-3; 8 bases are a match to TRBD2. J lost 1 base, V lost 2 bases, and 2 bases had no gene match. The length of the CDR3 is 15 residues. From germline, CDR1 is MNHEY and CDR2 SVGAGI. The CDR3 reads CASSYAGGGTDTQYF. The CDR3 DNA is TGTGCCAGCAGTTACGCCGGGGGGGGCACAGATACGCAGTATTTT.

This chain uses TRBV3-1 (or the pseudogene TRBV3-2) with TRBJ2-6; a possible D gene is TRBD1 (5 bases). The V gene's germline CDR1 is LGHDT and CDR2 YNNKEL (reference sequence). The CDR3 runs 17 residues. V lost 3 bases and J 4 bases, leaving 16 bases between the germline ends. The CDR3 region has the DNA TGTGCCAGCAGCCAGAGCCCAGCGACAGCCGGGGCCAACGTCCTGACTTTC. It yields the protein CASSQSPATAGANVLTF.

This chain uses TRBV7-8 with TRBJ1-1, with D hard to call. CDR3 length: 14 amino acids. Between the trimmed V and J ends, which lost 1 base and 4 bases, there was a span of 10 bases. Germline CDR1 and CDR2: SGHVS and FQNEAQ. CDR3 coding DNA: TGTGCCAGCAGCTTAGGCGGGGAGGGCACTGAAGCTTTCTTT. Amino acids: CASSLGGEGTEAFF. Supplemented by reference TRBV7-8 and TRBJ1-1, the full variable domain reads GAGVSQSPRYKVAKRGQDVALRCDPISGHVSLFWYQQALGQGPEFLTYFQNEAQLDKSGLPSDRFFAERPEGSVSTLKIQRTQQEDSAVYLCASSLGGEGTEAFFGQGTRLTVV.